This TCR beta chain comes out of a study of shared clonotypes between healthy human individuals. Study overall: Three men and a couple of women, aged 18 to 49, were donors.

Libraries were prepared by immunoSEQ multiplex PCR; TCRdb keeps only in-frame clonotypes and omits some of them. This sample has about 680,000 clones; 55% to 85% occur once, and the top ten carry 1.5% to 2%. The count of this clone is one. Sequences were obtained from memory CD4+ T cells sorted from blood. Subset denoted: CD45RA-negative fraction. This receptor was identified in a woman between 25 and 40 years old in good health.

CDR3 protein: CASSLIWNTEAFF. CDR3 coding DNA: TGTGCCAGCAGCTTGATTTGGAACACTGAAGCTTTCTTT. The rearrangement links TRBV5-8 to TRBJ1-1, with D uncertain. CDR1 is SGHTS and CDR2 is YDEGEE in the germline V gene. Trimming shortened V by 1 base and J by 1 base, and 5 bases separated the two germline ends. The CDR3 runs to 13 residues.